This T cell receptor beta chain was identified during a study of cytotoxic CD8 clonotypes in ibrutinib-treated CLL. The CDR3 contains 15 residues. The V end lost 7 bases, the J end lost 8 bases, and 23 bases lay between the germline ends. Germline V CDR1 and CDR2: MNHEY, SVGAGI. Here immunoSEQ multiplex PCR was the method, and the copy in TCRdb shows in-frame clones only, minus some. This sample has approximately 30,000 clones, with roughly 57% found just once. This TCR derives from a human donor with chronic lymphocytic leukemia. The chain uses TRBV6-5 and TRBJ1-2; a possible D gene is TRBD1 (6 bases). The sample consisted of PBMCs, taken before ibrutinib treatment. The CDR3 DNA reads TGTGCCAGCACCCTCGGGGGGGGCCGCAGGAGGGGCTACACCTTC. This encodes CASTLGGGRRRGYTF.